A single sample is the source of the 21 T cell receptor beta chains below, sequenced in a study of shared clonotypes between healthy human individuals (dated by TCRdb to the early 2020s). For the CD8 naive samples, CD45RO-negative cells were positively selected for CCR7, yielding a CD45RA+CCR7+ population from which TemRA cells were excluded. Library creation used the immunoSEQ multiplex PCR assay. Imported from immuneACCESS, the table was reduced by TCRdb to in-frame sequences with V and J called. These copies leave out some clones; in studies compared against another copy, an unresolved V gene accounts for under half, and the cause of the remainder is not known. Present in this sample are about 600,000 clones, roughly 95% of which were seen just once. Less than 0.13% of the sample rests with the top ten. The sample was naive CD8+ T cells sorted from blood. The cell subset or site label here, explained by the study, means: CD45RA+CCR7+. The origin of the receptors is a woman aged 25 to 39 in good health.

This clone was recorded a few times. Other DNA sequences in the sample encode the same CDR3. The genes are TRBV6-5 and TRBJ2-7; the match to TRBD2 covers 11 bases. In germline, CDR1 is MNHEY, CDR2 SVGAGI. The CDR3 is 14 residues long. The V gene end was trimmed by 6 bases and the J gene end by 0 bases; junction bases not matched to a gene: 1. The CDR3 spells CASSTSGSSYEQYF. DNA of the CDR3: TGTGCCAGCAGCACTAGCGGGAGCTCCTACGAGCAGTACTTC.

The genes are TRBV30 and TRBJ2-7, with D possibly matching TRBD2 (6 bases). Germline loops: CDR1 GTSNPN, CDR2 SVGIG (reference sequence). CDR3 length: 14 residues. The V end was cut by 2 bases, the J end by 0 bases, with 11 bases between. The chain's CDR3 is CAWSTDGSSYEQYF. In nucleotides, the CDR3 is TGTGCCTGGAGTACCGACGGGAGCTCCTACGAGCAGTACTTC.

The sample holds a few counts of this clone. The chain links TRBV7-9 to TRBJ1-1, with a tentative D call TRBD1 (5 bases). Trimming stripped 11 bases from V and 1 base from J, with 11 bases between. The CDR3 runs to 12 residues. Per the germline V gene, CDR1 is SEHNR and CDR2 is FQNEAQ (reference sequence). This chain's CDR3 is CAGEDTNTEAFF. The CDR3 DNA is TGTGCCGGAGAGGACACGAACACTGAAGCTTTCTTT.

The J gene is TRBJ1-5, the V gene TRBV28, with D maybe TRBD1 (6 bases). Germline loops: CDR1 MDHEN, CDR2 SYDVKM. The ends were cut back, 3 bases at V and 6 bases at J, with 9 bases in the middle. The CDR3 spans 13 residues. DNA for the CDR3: TGTGCCAGCAGTTTCAGAGGGGGTCAGCCCCAGCATTTT. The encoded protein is CASSFRGGQPQHF.

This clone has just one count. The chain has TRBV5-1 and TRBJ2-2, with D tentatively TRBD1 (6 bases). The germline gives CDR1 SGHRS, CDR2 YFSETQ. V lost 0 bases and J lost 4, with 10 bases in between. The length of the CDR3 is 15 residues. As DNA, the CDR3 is TGCGCCAGCAGCTTGGACAGGGTAGGCACCGGGGAGCTGTTTTTT. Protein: CASSLDRVGTGELFF.

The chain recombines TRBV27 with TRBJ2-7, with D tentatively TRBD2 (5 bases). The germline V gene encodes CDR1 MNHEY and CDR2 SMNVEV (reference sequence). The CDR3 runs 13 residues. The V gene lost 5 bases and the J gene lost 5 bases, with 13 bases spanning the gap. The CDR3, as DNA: TGTGCCAGCAGTCCCTCCGCCGGGAACGAGCAGTACTTC. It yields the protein CASSPSAGNEQYF.

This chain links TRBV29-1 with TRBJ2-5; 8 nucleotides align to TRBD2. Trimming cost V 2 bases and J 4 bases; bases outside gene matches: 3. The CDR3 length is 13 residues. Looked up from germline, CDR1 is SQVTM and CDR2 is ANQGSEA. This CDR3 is CSVELSGRETQYF. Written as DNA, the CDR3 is TGCAGCGTTGAACTCAGCGGGAGAGAGACCCAGTACTTC.

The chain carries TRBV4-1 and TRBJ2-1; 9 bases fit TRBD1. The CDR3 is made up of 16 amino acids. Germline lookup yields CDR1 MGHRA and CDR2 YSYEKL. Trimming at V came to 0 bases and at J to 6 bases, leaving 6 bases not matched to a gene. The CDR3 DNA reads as TGCGCCAGCAGCCAAGATGCCGGGACAGGGAGCAATGAGCAGTTCTTC. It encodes CASSQDAGTGSNEQFF.

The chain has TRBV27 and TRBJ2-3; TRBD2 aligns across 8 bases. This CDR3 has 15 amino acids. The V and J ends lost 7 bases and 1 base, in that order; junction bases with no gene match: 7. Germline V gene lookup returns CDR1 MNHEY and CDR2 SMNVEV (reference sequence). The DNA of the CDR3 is TGTGCCAGCATTTCCGGGACTAGTGGCACAGATACGCAGTATTTT. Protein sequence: CASISGTSGTDTQYF.

CDR3: CASSPTSVLRTEAFF. The CDR3, as DNA: TGTGCCAGCAGCCCAACATCCGTACTTCGCACTGAAGCTTTCTTT. This sequence joins TRBV7-9 and TRBJ1-1; D not certain. Trimming removed 5 bases from V and 4 bases from J, with 17 bases in between. The germline CDR1 and CDR2 sequences are SEHNR and FQNEAQ (reference sequence). The CDR3 covers 15 residues.

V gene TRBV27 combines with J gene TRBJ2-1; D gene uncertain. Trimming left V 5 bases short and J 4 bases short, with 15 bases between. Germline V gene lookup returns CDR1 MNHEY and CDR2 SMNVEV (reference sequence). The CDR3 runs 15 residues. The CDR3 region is CASSPRANDYNEQFF. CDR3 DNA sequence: TGTGCCAGCAGTCCCCGAGCAAACGATTACAATGAGCAGTTCTTC.

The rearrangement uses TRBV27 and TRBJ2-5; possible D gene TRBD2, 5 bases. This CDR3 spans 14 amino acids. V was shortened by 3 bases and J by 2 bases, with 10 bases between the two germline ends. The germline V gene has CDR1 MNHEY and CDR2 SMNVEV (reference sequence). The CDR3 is CASSFGGGQETQYF. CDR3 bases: TGTGCCAGCAGTTTTGGAGGCGGACAAGAGACCCAGTACTTC.

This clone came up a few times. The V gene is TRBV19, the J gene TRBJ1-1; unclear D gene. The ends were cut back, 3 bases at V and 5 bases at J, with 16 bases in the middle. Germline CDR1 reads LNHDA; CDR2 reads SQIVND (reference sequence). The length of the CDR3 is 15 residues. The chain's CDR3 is CASSIQVEVATEAFF. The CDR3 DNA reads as TGTGCCAGTAGTATCCAGGTTGAAGTGGCGACTGAAGCTTTCTTT.

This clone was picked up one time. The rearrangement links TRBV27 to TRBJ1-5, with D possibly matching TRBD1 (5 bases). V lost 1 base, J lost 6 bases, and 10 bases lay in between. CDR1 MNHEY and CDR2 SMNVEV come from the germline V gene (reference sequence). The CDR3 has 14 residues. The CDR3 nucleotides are TGTGCCAGCAGTTTATTAGGGGATAGTCAGCCCCAGCATTTT. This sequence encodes CASSLLGDSQPQHF.

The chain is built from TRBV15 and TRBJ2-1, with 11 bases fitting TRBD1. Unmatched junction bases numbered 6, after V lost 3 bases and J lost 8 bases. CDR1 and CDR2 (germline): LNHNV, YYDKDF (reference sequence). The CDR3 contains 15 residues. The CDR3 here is CATSSMRDRGDEQFF. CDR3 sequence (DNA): TGTGCCACCAGCAGCATGCGGGACAGGGGGGATGAGCAGTTCTTC. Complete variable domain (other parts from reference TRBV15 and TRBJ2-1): DAMVIQNPRYQVTQFGKPVTLSCSQTLNHNVMYWYQQKSSQAPKLLFHYYDKDFNNEADTPDNFQSRRPNTSFCFLDIRSPGLGDTAMYLCATSSMRDRGDEQFFGPGTRLTVL.

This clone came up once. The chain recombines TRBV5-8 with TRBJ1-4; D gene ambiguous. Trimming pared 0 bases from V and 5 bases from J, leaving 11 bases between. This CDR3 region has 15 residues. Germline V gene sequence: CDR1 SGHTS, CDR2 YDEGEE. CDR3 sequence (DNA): TGTGCCAGCAGCTTGGTGGCCAGCGACAATGAAAAACTGTTTTTT. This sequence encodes CASSLVASDNEKLFF. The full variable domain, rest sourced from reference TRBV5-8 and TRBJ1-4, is EAGVTQSPTHLIKTRGQQATLRCSPISGHTSVYWYQQALGLGLQFLLWYDEGEERNRGNFPPRFSGRQFPNYSSELNVNALELEDSALYLCASSLVASDNEKLFFGSGTQLSVL.

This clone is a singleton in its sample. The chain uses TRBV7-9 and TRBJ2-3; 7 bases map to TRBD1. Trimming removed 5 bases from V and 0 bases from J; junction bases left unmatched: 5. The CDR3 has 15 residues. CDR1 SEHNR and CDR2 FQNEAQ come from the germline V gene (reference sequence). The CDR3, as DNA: TGTGCCAGCAGCACGGGACAGACGAGCACAGATACGCAGTATTTT. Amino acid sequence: CASSTGQTSTDTQYF.

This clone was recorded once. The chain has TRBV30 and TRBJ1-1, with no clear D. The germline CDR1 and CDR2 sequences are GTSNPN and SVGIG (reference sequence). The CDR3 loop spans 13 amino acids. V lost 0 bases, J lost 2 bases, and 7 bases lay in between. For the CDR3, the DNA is TGTGCCTGGAGTGTAGCAGATAACACTGAAGCTTTCTTT. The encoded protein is CAWSVADNTEAFF.

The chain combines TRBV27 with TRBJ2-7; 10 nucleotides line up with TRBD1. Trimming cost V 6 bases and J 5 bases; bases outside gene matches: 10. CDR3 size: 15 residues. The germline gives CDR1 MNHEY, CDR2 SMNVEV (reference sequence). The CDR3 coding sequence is TGTGCCAGCAGAAGCACCGGGACAGGGGCCCACGAGCAGTACTTC. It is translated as CASRSTGTGAHEQYF.

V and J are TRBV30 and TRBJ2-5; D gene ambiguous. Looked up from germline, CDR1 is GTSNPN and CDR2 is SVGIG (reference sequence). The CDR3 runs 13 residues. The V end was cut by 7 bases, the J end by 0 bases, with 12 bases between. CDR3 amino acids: CASIPAHQETQYF. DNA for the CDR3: TGTGCCTCCATCCCCGCCCACCAAGAGACCCAGTACTTC.

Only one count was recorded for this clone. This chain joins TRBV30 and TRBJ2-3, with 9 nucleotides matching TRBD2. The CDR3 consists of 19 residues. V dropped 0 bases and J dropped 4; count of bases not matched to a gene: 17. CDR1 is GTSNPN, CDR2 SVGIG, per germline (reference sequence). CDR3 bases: TGTGCCTGGAGTGTAATCCGACCGGGACTAGCAGGTTCATCAGATACGCAGTATTTT. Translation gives CAWSVIRPGLAGSSDTQYF. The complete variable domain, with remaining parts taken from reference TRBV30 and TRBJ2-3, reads SQTIHQWPATLVQPVGSPLSLECTVEGTSNPNLYWYRQAAGRGLQLLFYSVGIGQISSEVPQNLSASRPQDRQFILSSKKLLLSDSGFYLCAWSVIRPGLAGSSDTQYFGPGTRLTVL.